The 3 T cell receptor beta chains below come from one sample, sequenced in a study of T cell repertoires in cytomegalovirus infection. These receptors are not linked to any known antigen. MiXCR, run by TCRdb on the reads, gives a single entry per CDR3 protein. The repertoire holds about 830,000 distinct CDR3 sequences, about 30% seen once, with around an eighth in the top ten. The specimen was cultured CD8+ T cells from PBMCs, collected from culture after CMV antigen stimulation. These receptor sequences come from a human donor in good health (CMV status not recorded). Some clones in this sample may be carry-over from other donors' samples.

This clonotype came up many times. This rearrangement joins TRBV7-2 to TRBJ1-5; D gene unclear. CDR1 is SGHTA and CDR2 is FQGNSA in the germline V gene. The V and J ends lost 5 bases and 0 bases respectively, with 11 bases between them. This CDR3 region has 15 residues. Written as DNA, the CDR3 is TGTGCCAGCAGCCTGACGGAAAATAGCAATCAGCCCCAGCATTTT. Its translation is CASSLTENSNQPQHF.

The chain uses TRBV7-9 and TRBJ2-2; 9 bases match TRBD1. The CDR3 covers 16 residues. With 5 bases clipped from V and 4 bases from J, the junction kept 8 bases outside the gene matches. In germline, CDR1 is SEHNR, CDR2 FQNEAQ (reference sequence). As DNA, the CDR3 is TGTGCCAGCAGCCCCTTTAAGACAGGGGGCACCGGGGAGCTGTTTTTT. Translating it yields CASSPFKTGGTGELFF.

This clonotype was seen more than once but under ten times. The V gene is TRBV14, the J gene TRBJ2-2, with no clear D. The CDR3 totals 14 residues. V was trimmed by 0 bases and J by 4 bases, leaving 6 bases between them. Germline CDR1 and CDR2: SGHDN and FVKESK. The CDR3 nucleotides read TGTGCCAGCAGCCAAGATAATCCCACCGGGGAGCTGTTTTTT. It yields the protein CASSQDNPTGELFF.